These 21 T cell receptor beta chains share one sample of origin, sequenced in a study of blood T cell repertoires in COVID-19. Assay used: immunoSEQ multiplex PCR; TCRdb lists only in-frame clones, some missing. This sample yields approximately 200,000 clones, of which 80% to 85% are seen a single time; 2.3% belongs to the top ten. Material: peripheral blood. The receptor source for this set is a woman aged 55-69 years with acute or convalescent COVID-19.

The J gene is TRBJ1-1, the V gene TRBV18; 10 bases line up with TRBD1. There are 15 residues in the CDR3. Per the germline V gene, CDR1 is KGHSH and CDR2 is LQKENI. V lost 6 bases and J lost 1; bases outside the gene matches: 5. DNA for the CDR3: TGTGCCAGCTCGTTTGGACAGGGGGGGAACACTGAAGCTTTCTTT. Its protein is CASSFGQGGNTEAFF.

This clone was found once. The rearrangement uses TRBV3-1 (or the pseudogene TRBV3-2) and TRBJ1-6; a weak D match, TRBD1 (6 bases). V was pared by 3 bases and J by 0 bases, with 9 bases between. The CDR3 sequence is 16 residues long. The V gene's germline CDR1 is LGHDT and CDR2 YNNKEL (reference sequence). For the CDR3, the DNA is TGTGCCAGCAGCCACACGGACAGCTCCTATAATTCACCCCTCCACTTT. It codes for CASSHTDSSYNSPLHF.

The chain combines TRBV10-3 with TRBJ2-7; tentatively, D is TRBD1 (6 bases). V lost 4 bases, J lost 3 bases, and 10 bases lay in between. In germline, CDR1 is ENHRY, CDR2 SYGVKD. CDR3 length: 13 amino acids. The DNA of the CDR3 is TGTGCCATCAGTGTGTCGACAGGCTACGAGCAGTACTTC. This gives the protein CAISVSTGYEQYF.

CDR3 region: CASTDSYEQYF. CDR3 nucleotides: TGTGCCAGTACGGACAGCTACGAGCAGTACTTC. The rearrangement uses TRBV19 and TRBJ2-7; weak D call: TRBD1 (6 bases). Trimming cost V 7 bases and J 3 bases, with 7 bases left between them. The V gene's germline CDR1 is LNHDA and CDR2 SQIVND (reference sequence). The CDR3 extends over 11 amino acids.

The J gene is TRBJ1-5, the V gene TRBV6-5; D is perhaps TRBD1 (5 bases). Deletions cut 6 bases from V and 3 bases from J, with 9 bases between. The CDR3 totals 13 residues. CDR1 is MNHEY, CDR2 SVGAGI, per germline. The CDR3 DNA reads as TGTGCCAGCAGACAGGCCTCCAATCAGCCCCAGCATTTT. It specifies CASRQASNQPQHF.

This clone occurred a few times. The chain couples TRBV19 to TRBJ1-5; D ambiguous. CDR1 is LNHDA and CDR2 is SQIVND in the germline V gene (reference sequence). The CDR3 runs to 15 residues. The ends were cut back, 7 bases at V and 3 bases at J, with 16 bases in the middle. The CDR3 nucleotides are TGTGCCAGTAAGCGGACCTCCGTCTCCAATCAGCCCCAGCATTTT. Amino acid sequence: CASKRTSVSNQPQHF.

V is TRBV7-2 and J is TRBJ2-1; the match to TRBD2 covers 9 bases. CDR3 length: 17 amino acids. CDR1 is SGHTA, CDR2 FQGNSA, per germline. The V segment lost 1 base and the J segment 6 bases; nucleotides outside the gene matches: 10. CDR3 sequence: CASSLVSAGTSFNEQFF. In DNA form, the CDR3 reads TGTGCCAGCAGCTTAGTAAGCGCCGGGACTAGCTTCAATGAGCAGTTCTTC. Drawing the rest from reference TRBV7-2 and TRBJ2-1, the complete variable domain is GAGVSQSPSNKVTEKGKDVELRCDPISGHTALYWYRQSLGQGLEFLIYFQGNSAPDKSGLPSDRFSAERTGGSVSTLTIQRTQQEDSAVYLCASSLVSAGTSFNEQFFGPGTRLTVL.

This chain connects TRBV5-5 to TRBJ2-7; maybe TRBD1 (6 bases). The germline V and J ends were trimmed by 4 bases and 2 bases, with 16 bases remaining between them. CDR3 length: 15 amino acids. Looked up from germline, CDR1 is SGHKS and CDR2 is YYEKEE (reference sequence). Written as DNA, the CDR3 is TGTGCCAGCAGCGGCGAGCCACAGGGTACCTACGAGCAGTACTTC. It translates to CASSGEPQGTYEQYF.

The chain uses TRBV6-6 and TRBJ1-4; the D is unclear. The germline V gene encodes CDR1 MNHNY and CDR2 SVGAGI (reference sequence). The CDR3 runs to 16 residues. The germline V and J ends were trimmed by 0 bases and 8 bases, with 16 bases remaining between them. The CDR3 nucleotides are TGTGCCAGCAGTTACTCGACGGGTCAAACGGGGGAAAAACTGTTTTTT. The encoded protein is CASSYSTGQTGEKLFF.

The chain carries TRBV7-2 and TRBJ2-7; 8 nucleotides agree with TRBD2. The ends lost 4 bases at V and 1 base at J; junction bases unmatched: 3. This CDR3 is built from 14 residues. The germline V gene encodes CDR1 SGHTA and CDR2 FQGNSA. CDR3 coding DNA: TGTGCCAGCAGCTCTAGCGGGTGGTCCTACGAGCAGTACTTC. It codes for CASSSSGWSYEQYF.

V gene TRBV2 combines with J gene TRBJ1-1; D not certain. This CDR3 has 13 residues. Germline assignment: CDR1 SNHLY and CDR2 FYNNEI. V lost 8 bases and J 1 base, leaving 11 bases between the germline ends. The CDR3 sequence: CASRPTQNTEAFF. CDR3 bases: TGTGCCAGCCGACCGACTCAGAACACTGAAGCTTTCTTT.

This clone was counted once. The CDR3 region is CASSFQGRPGYTF. The CDR3 coding sequence is TGTGCCAGCAGTTTCCAGGGGCGGCCCGGCTACACCTTC. The V and J genes are TRBV12-3 or TRBV12-4 and TRBJ1-2, with a tentative D call TRBD1 (6 bases). The V end lost 3 bases, the J end lost 8 bases, and 13 bases lay between the germline ends. The CDR3 length is 13 residues.

This clone was seen only once. The sample has other DNA sequences that encode this CDR3 too. The rearrangement uses TRBV30 and TRBJ1-5, with D uncertain. The CDR3 extends over 13 amino acids. V was clipped by 1 base and J by 2 bases, with 6 bases between them. In germline, CDR1 is GTSNPN, CDR2 SVGIG (reference sequence). CDR3 sequence: CAWSGQGNQPQHF. The CDR3 coding sequence is TGTGCCTGGAGTGGGCAGGGCAATCAGCCCCAGCATTTT.

This chain connects TRBV30 to TRBJ1-1; D remains unclear. CDR1 and CDR2 (germline): GTSNPN, SVGIG (reference sequence). This CDR3 contains 15 residues. V was shortened by 4 bases and J by 0 bases, with 15 bases between the two germline ends. CDR3 sequence reads: CAWKPTSGMNTEAFF. As DNA, the CDR3 is TGTGCCTGGAAACCTACATCGGGGATGAACACTGAAGCTTTCTTT.

V usage is TRBV19 and J usage is TRBJ1-5; TRBD1 aligns across 9 bases. The V gene end was trimmed by 5 bases and the J gene end by 6 bases; junction bases not matched to a gene: 11. This CDR3 has 16 amino acids. Germline V gene lookup returns CDR1 LNHDA and CDR2 SQIVND (reference sequence). CDR3 loop: CASSLGQGARSQPQHF. DNA for the CDR3: TGTGCCAGTAGTCTGGGACAGGGAGCGAGGTCTCAGCCCCAGCATTTT.

This chain links TRBV30 with TRBJ1-4; D gene ambiguous. Trimming shortened V by 2 bases and J by 8 bases, and 12 bases separated the two germline ends. CDR1 and CDR2 (germline): GTSNPN, SVGIG (reference sequence). This CDR3 is 13 amino acids long. Written as DNA, the CDR3 is TGTGCCTGGAGTATGGAGGGATGGGAAAAACTGTTTTTT. It codes for CAWSMEGWEKLFF.

The chain's CDR3 is CASEPGQASAGYTF. The CDR3, as DNA: TGTGCCAGCGAACCGGGACAGGCCTCGGCGGGCTACACCTTC. The chain uses TRBV11-2 and TRBJ1-2; 8 positions match TRBD1. Germline V CDR1 and CDR2: SGHAT, FQNNGV. The CDR3 length is 14 residues. With V trimmed by 8 bases and J by 8 bases, 13 bases remained unmatched.

The V gene is TRBV18, the J gene TRBJ2-1, with TRBD2 identical over 8 bases. Germline values: CDR1 KGHSH, CDR2 LQKENI. Unmatched junction bases numbered 8, after V lost 2 bases and J lost 5 bases. The CDR3 length is 16 residues. The DNA for the CDR3 is TGTGCCAGCTCACCATACACGGGGGGGCTGAACAATGAGCAGTTCTTC. Protein product: CASSPYTGGLNNEQFF.

V usage is TRBV29-1 and J usage is TRBJ2-7, with TRBD1 as a possible D gene (5 bases). The length of the CDR3 is 13 residues. Germline CDR1 SQVTM, CDR2 ANQGSEA. Here the CDR3 reads CSGLDISSYEQYF. CDR3 nucleotides: TGCAGTGGTTTGGACATCAGCTCCTACGAGCAGTACTTC.

V usage is TRBV5-1 and J usage is TRBJ2-2; TRBD1 matches at 7 bases. Germline V gene data show CDR1 as SGHRS and CDR2 as YFSETQ. V lost 4 bases to trimming and J lost 0 bases; unmatched junction nucleotides: 3. The CDR3 contains 15 residues. The chain's CDR3 is CASSPTGSNTGELFF. The CDR3 DNA reads TGCGCCAGCAGCCCGACAGGGTCGAACACCGGGGAGCTGTTTTTT.

The J gene is TRBJ2-7, the V gene TRBV5-6; D is possibly TRBD1 (8 bases). Trimming removed 4 bases at V and 0 bases at J, with 17 bases between. This CDR3 has 16 residues. The germline gives CDR1 SGHDT, CDR2 YYEEEE. The CDR3 DNA is TGTGCCAGCAGCCCGACAGGGGAGGGCAGCTCCTACGAGCAGTACTTC. Its protein product is CASSPTGEGSSYEQYF.